Below are 28 T cell receptor beta chains sequenced from a single sample in a study of blood T cell repertoires in COVID-19. Profiling relied on immunoSEQ multiplex PCR, and the TCRdb table lists in-frame clones only, not all of them. Among 46,000 or so clones listed, about 88% were seen once. The sequenced sample consisted of peripheral blood. The receptors stem from a man between 65 and 80 years old with active COVID-19.

Here the CDR3 DNA reads TGTGCCAGCAGTTTTTCCCCTCCTAGCGGGAATCTTAATGAGCAGTTCTTC. Translating it yields CASSFSPPSGNLNEQFF. The gene calls are TRBV28 and TRBJ2-1; TRBD2 aligns across 9 bases. The germline V gene has CDR1 MDHEN and CDR2 SYDVKM. There are 17 residues in the CDR3. V lost 3 bases, J lost 7 bases, and 13 bases stayed unmatched.

V gene TRBV11-2 combines with J gene TRBJ1-6; tentatively, D is TRBD1 (5 bases). This CDR3 comprises 15 residues. Germline-derived CDR1 and CDR2 are SGHAT and FQNNGV. The V end was cut by 5 bases, the J end by 7 bases, with 15 bases between. The CDR3 nucleotides are TGTGCCAGCAGCGCCGACAGAGGTCAAAATTCACCCCTCCACTTT. Protein: CASSADRGQNSPLHF.

This chain connects TRBV2 to TRBJ2-5; a possible D gene is TRBD1 (6 bases). The V end lost 2 bases, the J end lost 1 base, and 11 bases lay between the germline ends. This CDR3 is built from 15 residues. Per the germline V gene, CDR1 is SNHLY and CDR2 is FYNNEI. The CDR3 DNA sequence: TGTGCCAGCAGTGAAAGCAGGGGTTTCCAAGAGACCCAGTACTTC. This sequence encodes CASSESRGFQETQYF.

This clone was observed a single time. The chain recombines TRBV7-8 with TRBJ2-1; TRBD2 matches 8 bases. J gave up 3 bases and V 4 bases, and 11 bases lay outside the gene matches. CDR1 SGHVS and CDR2 FQNEAQ come from the germline V gene. The CDR3 has 17 residues. CDR3: CASSSQPGLGSYNEQFF. The CDR3, as DNA: TGTGCCAGCAGCTCCCAACCGGGACTAGGTAGCTACAATGAGCAGTTCTTC.

V usage is TRBV18 and J usage is TRBJ2-7; 8 bases are shared with TRBD2. The CDR3 covers 14 residues. Germline lookup yields CDR1 KGHSH and CDR2 LQKENI. After removal of 6 bases from V and 3 bases from J, the junction contained 7 bases not matched to a gene. The CDR3 nucleotides are TGTGCCAGCTCCCCGGGAGGGTCGCTCTACGAGCAGTACTTC. It codes for CASSPGGSLYEQYF.

This chain connects TRBV11-2 to TRBJ1-1, with D maybe TRBD1 (6 bases). This CDR3 contains 15 residues. Trimming took 3 bases from V and 5 from J, leaving 16 bases between them. Per the germline V gene, CDR1 is SGHAT and CDR2 is FQNNGV. DNA for the CDR3: TGTGCCAGCAGCTTCACAGGGAGTGGTCATACTGAAGCTTTCTTT. This codes for CASSFTGSGHTEAFF.

This clone has only one observation. V is TRBV7-6 and J is TRBJ2-3; maybe TRBD1 (6 bases). There are 16 residues in the CDR3. Germline CDR1 and CDR2: SGHVS and FNYEAQ. Deletions cut 0 bases from V and 2 bases from J, with 12 bases between. As DNA, the CDR3 is TGTGCCAGCAGCTTAGCCAGGGGAAGGGCCACAGATACGCAGTATTTT. As protein: CASSLARGRATDTQYF.

J is TRBJ2-7 and V is TRBV7-9; D gene uncertain. The CDR3 runs 15 residues. Germline CDR1 SEHNR, CDR2 FQNEAQ (reference sequence). V lost 5 bases and J 3 bases, leaving 17 bases between the germline ends. Here the CDR3 DNA reads TGTGCCAGCAGCCTAAACCCTAGACGCAGCTACGAGCAGTACTTC. Translation: CASSLNPRRSYEQYF.

The gene calls are TRBV19 and TRBJ1-5, with 9 bases lining up with TRBD1. The CDR3 extends over 15 amino acids. The V segment lost 6 bases and the J segment 3 bases; nucleotides outside the gene matches: 6. Per germline, CDR1 LNHDA and CDR2 SQIVND (reference sequence). The CDR3 DNA reads TGTGCCAGTAGGGGGACAGGGAGTGTCAATCAGCCCCAGCATTTT. This encodes CASRGTGSVNQPQHF. The full variable domain, rest sourced from reference TRBV19 and TRBJ1-5, is DGGITQSPKYLFRKEGQNVTLSCEQNLNHDAMYWYRQDPGQGLRLIYYSQIVNDFQKGDIAEGYSVSREKKESFPLTVTSAQKNPTAFYLCASRGTGSVNQPQHFGDGTRLSIL.

There are a few counts of this clone. The chain recombines TRBV7-3 with TRBJ2-7, with 8 bases lining up with TRBD1. Germline CDR1 and CDR2: SGHTA and FQGTGA. V shed 5 bases, J shed 2 bases, and the junction held 8 bases outside the gene matches. CDR3 length: 15 residues. CDR3 sequence: CASSDGTGSPYEQYF. CDR3 coding DNA: TGTGCCAGCAGCGACGGGACAGGTTCACCCTACGAGCAGTACTTC.

This chain uses TRBV28 with TRBJ2-4; D might be TRBD2 (6 bases). This CDR3 is 14 amino acids long. V lost 8 bases, J lost 3 bases, and 14 bases lay in between. From germline, CDR1 is MDHEN and CDR2 SYDVKM. The CDR3 protein is CASVRGDFKNIQYF. The CDR3 coding sequence is TGTGCCAGCGTCCGCGGGGACTTCAAAAACATTCAGTACTTC.

The chain joins TRBV23-1 to TRBJ2-7; D may be TRBD2 (5 bases). TRBV23-1 is marked as an open reading frame, function uncertain. V dropped 2 bases and J dropped 6 bases, with 11 bases sitting between them. The CDR3 is 13 residues long. This chain's CDR3 is CASSQDGKGEQYF. In nucleotides, the CDR3 is TGCGCCAGCAGTCAAGACGGGAAAGGCGAGCAGTACTTC.

V and J are TRBV7-8 and TRBJ2-2, with D possibly TRBD1 on 6 matching bases. Trimming took off 2 bases at V and 2 bases at J, with 15 bases between the two ends. Germline loops: CDR1 SGHVS, CDR2 FQNEAQ. The CDR3 totals 17 residues. The CDR3 DNA is TGTGCCAGCAGCTTAACAGGGCCGCTTCTTAACACCGGGGAGCTGTTTTTT. This gives the protein CASSLTGPLLNTGELFF.

The chain carries TRBV5-1 and TRBJ1-1; no definite D call. In germline, CDR1 is SGHRS, CDR2 YFSETQ. The length of the CDR3 is 13 residues. The germline V and J ends were trimmed by 0 bases and 4 bases, with 7 bases remaining between them. CDR3 coding DNA: TGCGCCAGCAGCTTGGCAGGCCCCACTGAAGCTTTCTTT. Protein product: CASSLAGPTEAFF.

V is TRBV7-2 and J is TRBJ1-2, with unresolved D. Germline CDR1 is SGHTA and CDR2 is FQGNSA. The CDR3 consists of 13 residues. Trimming left V 2 bases short and J 4 bases short, with 8 bases between. The CDR3 region is CASSLQIPYGYTF. The DNA for the CDR3 is TGTGCCAGCAGCTTACAGATTCCCTATGGCTACACCTTC.

The chain carries TRBV5-1 and TRBJ2-7; 11 bases align to TRBD2. The trim removed 7 bases at V and 0 bases at J, leaving 18 bases unmatched. The germline V gene has CDR1 SGHRS and CDR2 YFSETQ. CDR3 size: 19 residues. In nucleotides, the CDR3 is TGCGCCAGCGGGGTAAGCGGTTACCCCGGGACTAGCGGCTCCTACGAGCAGTACTTC. Residues: CASGVSGYPGTSGSYEQYF.

The chain recombines TRBV30 with TRBJ2-7, with 9 bases matching TRBD1. The CDR3 has 15 residues. V shed 4 bases and J 3 bases; nucleotides not matched to a gene: 10. Looked up from germline, CDR1 is GTSNPN and CDR2 is SVGIG (reference sequence). Here the CDR3 DNA reads TGTGCCTGGAAGGGACGCGGGACAGGGTTCTACGAGCAGTACTTC. Its protein product is CAWKGRGTGFYEQYF.

CDR3 nucleotides: TGTGCCAGCAGCTTGCTGGCTGGCGAGCAGTACTTC. This translates into CASSLLAGEQYF. The chain couples TRBV5-5 to TRBJ2-7; D not resolved. The germline V and J ends were trimmed by 1 base and 6 bases, with 8 bases remaining between them. There are 12 residues in the CDR3. Germline assignment: CDR1 SGHKS and CDR2 YYEKEE (reference sequence).

The chain carries TRBV7-9 and TRBJ2-1; perhaps TRBD1 as D (5 bases). The CDR3 is made up of 14 amino acids. V was trimmed by 7 bases and J by 7 bases, leaving 17 bases between them. Germline assignment: CDR1 SEHNR and CDR2 FQNEAQ (reference sequence). In DNA form, the CDR3 reads TGTGCCAGCACTTTGACAGACCTTCGTAATGAGCAGTTCTTC. Amino acids: CASTLTDLRNEQFF.

The CDR3 DNA follows: TGTGCCAGCAGCGTAGCTGCACCGGGACTCCGCCCGGACTACGAGCAGTACTTC. This translates into CASSVAAPGLRPDYEQYF. This sequence joins TRBV9 and TRBJ2-7, with D possibly TRBD2 on 6 matching bases. The germline gives CDR1 SGDLS, CDR2 YYNGEE. The V gene lost 0 bases and the J gene lost 3 bases, with 22 bases spanning the gap. This CDR3 spans 18 amino acids.

The chain carries TRBV7-9 and TRBJ2-7; 7 bases line up with TRBD1. The CDR3 consists of 14 residues. Trimming removed 5 bases from V and 0 bases from J; junction bases left unmatched: 4. CDR1 and CDR2 (germline): SEHNR, FQNEAQ (reference sequence). CDR3 protein: CASSPRTGSYEQYF. The DNA for the CDR3 is TGTGCCAGCAGCCCCCGGACAGGCTCCTACGAGCAGTACTTC. Full variable domain (remainder filled in from reference TRBV7-9 and TRBJ2-7): DTGVSQNPRHKITKRGQNVTFRCDPISEHNRLYWYRQTLGQGPEFLTYFQNEAQLEKSRLLSDRFSAERPKGSFSTLEIQRTEQGDSAMYLCASSPRTGSYEQYFGPGTRLTVT.

The chain couples TRBV5-4 to TRBJ1-2, with TRBD1 matching 12 bases. Losses at the gene ends were 2 bases for V and 5 bases for J; bases not matched to a gene: 7. Germline CDR1 and CDR2: SGHNT and YYREEE (reference sequence). The CDR3 contains 16 residues. This chain's CDR3 is CASSFRDRGLGYGYTF. The DNA for the CDR3 is TGTGCCAGCAGCTTTCGGGACAGGGGGCTAGGATATGGCTACACCTTC.

The gene calls are TRBV23-1 and TRBJ2-1; possible D gene TRBD1, 5 bases. TRBV23-1 is labeled an ORF, and its function is uncertain. Trimming shortened V by 4 bases and J by 7 bases, and 11 bases separated the two germline ends. The CDR3 has 13 residues. The CDR3 DNA reads as TGCGCCAGCAGTCGGACATCTCCGAATGAGCAGTTCTTC. Translation gives CASSRTSPNEQFF.

The V call is TRBV7-2, the J call TRBJ2-5; TRBD2 matches 10 bases. The junction had 10 bases not matched to a gene; V was cut back by 7 bases and J by 5 bases. Germline V gene data show CDR1 as SGHTA and CDR2 as FQGNSA. This CDR3 is 15 amino acids long. The CDR3 DNA follows: TGTGCCAGCACCGTCAGCGGGGGGGCCCGTGAGACCCAGTACTTC. Protein product: CASTVSGGARETQYF.

The chain joins TRBV6-6 to TRBJ2-3, with D perhaps matching TRBD2 (8 bases). V gave up 5 bases and J gave up 2 bases, with 20 bases separating them. Per germline, CDR1 MNHNY and CDR2 SVGAGI (reference sequence). This CDR3 is built from 17 residues. DNA of the CDR3: TGTGCCAGCAGTCAAACAGGGGCGGGAGGACCCACAGATACGCAGTATTTT. It encodes CASSQTGAGGPTDTQYF.

This chain joins TRBV21-1 and TRBJ1-5. TRBV21-1 is listed as a pseudogene. The CDR3 loop spans 15 amino acids. The CDR3 is CASSRGTAYNQPQHF. CDR3 DNA: TGTGCCAGCAGCCGTGGGACTGCCTATAATCAGCCCCAGCATTTT.

This clone occurred once. The V gene is TRBV6-1, the J gene TRBJ2-3; 8 bases are a match to TRBD2. The CDR3 extends over 18 amino acids. V gave up 4 bases and J gave up 0 bases; unmatched junction bases: 12. Germline-derived CDR1 and CDR2 are MNHNS and SASEGT. CDR3 amino acids: CASSGGLVAGSSTDTQYF. In DNA, the CDR3 is TGTGCCAGCAGTGGGGGATTGGTAGCGGGGTCTAGCACAGATACGCAGTATTTT.

The chain has TRBV4-3 and TRBJ2-5; TRBD2 is a possible D gene (7 bases). CDR3 length: 15 amino acids. Germline CDR1 is LGHNA and CDR2 is YSLEER. V gave up 0 bases and J gave up 7 bases, with 15 bases separating them. Written as DNA, the CDR3 is TGCGCCAGCAGCCAAGATGCCGGGGGGCGCGGGACCCAGTACTTC. It codes for CASSQDAGGRGTQYF.